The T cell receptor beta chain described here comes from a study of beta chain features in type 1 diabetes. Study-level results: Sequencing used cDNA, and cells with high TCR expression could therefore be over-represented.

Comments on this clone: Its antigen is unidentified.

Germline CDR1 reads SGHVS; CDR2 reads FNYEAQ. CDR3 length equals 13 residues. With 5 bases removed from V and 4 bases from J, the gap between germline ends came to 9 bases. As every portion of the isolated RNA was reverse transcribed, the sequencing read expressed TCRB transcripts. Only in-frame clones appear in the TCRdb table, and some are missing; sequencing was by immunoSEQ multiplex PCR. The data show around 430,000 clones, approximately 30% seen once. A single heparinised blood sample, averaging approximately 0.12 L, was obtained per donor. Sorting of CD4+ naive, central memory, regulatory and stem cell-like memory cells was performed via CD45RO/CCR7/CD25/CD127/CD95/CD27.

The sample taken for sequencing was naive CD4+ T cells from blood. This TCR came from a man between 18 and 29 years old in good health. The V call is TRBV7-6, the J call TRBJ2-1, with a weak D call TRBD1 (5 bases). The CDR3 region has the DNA TGTGCCAGCAGCATGACAGAGTACAATGAGCAGTTCTTC. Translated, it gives CASSMTEYNEQFF.